This T cell receptor (beta chain) derives from a study of CD8+ T cells in alopecia areata. Study findings and constraints: Scalp samples also yield sequences from resident alphabeta T cells of normal skin. Normal scalp showed lower clonality than lesional scalp, especially alopecia totalis/universalis. In patients, TCRs were shared less clearly than in mice, and HLA may possibly be involved.

In germline, CDR1 is SQVTM, CDR2 ANQGSEA. This CDR3 comprises 14 residues. Trimming removed 4 bases from V and 2 bases from J, with 12 bases in between. To note about this clone: The antigen remains unidentified.

The researchers isolated CD4+ and CD8+ T cells from PBMCs by sorting. After isolation, RNA underwent reverse transcription to generate cDNA as the sequencing template. Some clones are missing from TCRdb's copy, which holds only in-frame ones; the method was immunoSEQ multiplex PCR. The sample shows 95,000 to 110,000 clones, approximately 58% of them seen only once. This receptor was obtained from a human donor in good health. Material: CD4+ T cells sorted from blood. The rearrangement uses TRBV29-1 and TRBJ2-1; a possible D gene is TRBD1 (6 bases). The CDR3 region is CSVARQVTYNEQFF. CDR3 nucleotides: TGCAGCGTTGCGAGACAGGTAACCTACAATGAGCAGTTCTTC.